This T cell receptor beta chain originates from a study of CD8 T cells in ankylosing spondylitis. Study-wide results and caveats: Previous work reported some of these motif variants in the synovial fluid and blood of reactive arthritis. There was reportedly significant enrichment of clones that were disease-linked in matched ankylosing spondylitis synovial fluid. Characteristic, it appeared, of ankylosing spondylitis blood was a TCR beta motif of several highly homologous variants.

Points on this clonotype: No antigen is known for it.

Scientists made TCR beta libraries using quantitative 5'-RACE with molecular barcodes. Each CDR3 protein gets one entry after TCRdb re-called the 5' RACE reads with MiXCR. The sample records fewer than 250,000 distinct CDR3 sequences, about 26% being singletons. Germline lookup yields CDR1 DFQATT and CDR2 SNEGSKA (reference sequence). J lost 9 bases, V lost 1 base, and 15 bases had no gene match. The CDR3 covers 16 residues. The sequenced sample consisted of blood, either unsorted or a sorted T cell fraction (not recorded which). The chain links TRBV20-1 to TRBJ2-5, with 9 bases that match TRBD2. The sequence derives from a male donor with ankylosing spondylitis or in good health (not recorded which). The CDR3 bases are TGCAGTGCTAGAGCCCTTAGCGGGAGCCCCGTTACGGCCCAGTACTTC. It is translated as CSARALSGSPVTAQYF.